This T cell receptor (beta chain) was observed in a study of OX40 agonist ivuxolimab in advanced cancers. Turning to the study itself: Patients were treated with intravenous ivuxolimab, dosed at 0.01 to 10 mg/kg and infused every 2 weeks.

TCRdb keeps only in-frame clones here, not all; method: immunoSEQ multiplex PCR. The table has tens of thousands of clones, about 90% seen once; the top ten hold approximately 0.32%. The CDR3 has 15 residues. The germline V gene encodes CDR1 MNHNS and CDR2 SASEGT. V was clipped by 6 bases and J by 2 bases, with 16 bases between them. General study findings and limits: A proportion of nonresponders additionally exhibited low normalized T-cell clonal expansion. Partial responders at 0.1-3.0 mg/kg showed near-lowest clonal expansion.

For this clone: Its antigen is unidentified.

This receptor was obtained from an adult with an advanced solid tumor such as melanoma, head and neck, liver or kidney cancer. The chain uses TRBV6-1 and TRBJ1-1; D perhaps matches TRBD1 (6 bases). The sequences come from CD4+ or CD8+ T cells sorted from blood, collected in a trial of the OX40 agonist ivuxolimab. The CDR3 bases are TGTGCCAGCAGGGGGAGGGGGGGACTTAACACTGAAGCTTTCTTT. It yields the protein CASRGRGGLNTEAFF.